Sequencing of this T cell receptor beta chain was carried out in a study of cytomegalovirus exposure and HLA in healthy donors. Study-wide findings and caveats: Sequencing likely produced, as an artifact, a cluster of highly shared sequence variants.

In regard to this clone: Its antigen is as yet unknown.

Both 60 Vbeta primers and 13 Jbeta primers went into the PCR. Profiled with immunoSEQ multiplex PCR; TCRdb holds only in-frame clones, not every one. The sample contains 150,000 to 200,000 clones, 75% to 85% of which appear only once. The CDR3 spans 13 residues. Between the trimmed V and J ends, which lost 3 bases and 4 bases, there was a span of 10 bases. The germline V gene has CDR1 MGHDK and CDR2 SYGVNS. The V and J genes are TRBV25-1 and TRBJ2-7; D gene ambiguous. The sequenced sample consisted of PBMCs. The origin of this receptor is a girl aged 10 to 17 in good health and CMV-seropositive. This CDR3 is CASSDNDKYEQYF. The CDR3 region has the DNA TGTGCCAGCAGTGATAATGACAAATACGAGCAGTACTTC.